These 2 T cell receptor beta chains share one sample of origin, sequenced in a study of vaccination effects on CD4 cells after COVID-19. Generated by immunoSEQ multiplex PCR, the TCRdb table keeps only in-frame clones and is missing some. The sample includes tens of thousands of clones, roughly 72% of them seen just once. CD4+ T cells specific for antigen were expanded with viral peptide pools by the ViraFEST assay before sequencing. Having been cultured for about 10 days, the cells underwent CD4+ T cell isolation. The participants, recipients of two vaccine doses, got either BNT162b2 or mRNA-1273. These receptors are not linked to any known antigen. The input for sequencing was CD4+ T cells from PBMCs cultured with HCoV-229E spike peptides, taken after COVID-19 vaccination. The receptor set was obtained from a human donor who received a COVID-19 vaccine.

This clone was found once. This chain links TRBV7-3 with TRBJ2-6; 7 nucleotides line up with TRBD1. The CDR3 sequence is 15 residues long. Unmatched junction bases numbered 1, after V lost 5 bases and J lost 0 bases. CDR1 and CDR2 from the germline V gene are SGHTA and FQGTGA. The chain's CDR3 is CASSAGGSGANVLTF. CDR3 in DNA: TGTGCCAGCAGCGCAGGGGGCTCTGGGGCCAACGTCCTGACTTTC.

This clone has more than one count but fewer than ten. This chain connects TRBV5-1 to TRBJ2-7; TRBD2 is a possible D gene (5 bases). This CDR3 spans 14 amino acids. Germline lookup yields CDR1 SGHRS and CDR2 YFSETQ. V shed 0 bases and J shed 3 bases, with 10 bases lying between them. The CDR3 region is CASSLAPGSYEQYV. CDR3 nucleotides: TGCGCCAGCAGCTTGGCCCCGGGAAGCTACGAGCAGTACGTC.